This T cell receptor beta chain comes out of a study of cytomegalovirus exposure and HLA in healthy donors. The study's findings and limits: Later genetic work tied a missense DCLRE1C variant to beta-chain V and J trimming. A later analysis found common viral pathogens apparently linked to several of the most significant clusters.

Primers for the PCR totalled 60 Vbeta and 13 Jbeta. The authors' processing: About 11 million of tens of millions of unique TCR beta chains were shared, per a later count. This table comes from immunoSEQ multiplex PCR, and its TCRdb copy is limited to in-frame clones, with some not included. V, J and clone size are taken as reported in that table, and D and trimming were inferred from the DNA itself. The sample holds 150,000 or so clones; 75% to 80% are singletons and the top ten take 3% to 4.5%. The CDR3 spans 15 residues. The germline CDR1 and CDR2 sequences are MNHEY and SVGAGI. V was pared by 2 bases and J by 0 bases, with 11 bases between. The donors (healthy individuals) were bone marrow donors. This clone was observed a single time. Its antigen is as yet unknown.

This clonotype was sampled from a male donor in good health and CMV-seronegative. The V gene is TRBV6-5, the J gene TRBJ2-7; a possible D gene is TRBD2 (6 bases). Source material: PBMCs. CDR3 amino acids: CASSYGAGPSYEQYF. The CDR3 DNA is TGTGCCAGCAGTTACGGGGCGGGACCCTCCTACGAGCAGTACTTC.